Given below is one TCR beta chain in context. This entry comes from a study of blood T cell repertoires in COVID-19. Method: immunoSEQ multiplex PCR; TCRdb's copy keeps in-frame clones and lacks some. This table holds under 200,000 clones, under 85% found once. The CDR3 spans 13 residues. CDR1 and CDR2 (germline): MDHEN, SYDVKM. V trimming: 6 bases; J trimming: 3 bases; junction bases outside the gene matches: 2. The TCR was taken from a man aged 55 to 70 with active or convalescent COVID-19. The source material was peripheral blood. The chain links TRBV28 to TRBJ1-2, with 9 bases lining up with TRBD1. CDR3 bases: TGTGCCAGCAGGGACAGGGGAGACTATGGCTACACCTTC. It is translated as CASRDRGDYGYTF.